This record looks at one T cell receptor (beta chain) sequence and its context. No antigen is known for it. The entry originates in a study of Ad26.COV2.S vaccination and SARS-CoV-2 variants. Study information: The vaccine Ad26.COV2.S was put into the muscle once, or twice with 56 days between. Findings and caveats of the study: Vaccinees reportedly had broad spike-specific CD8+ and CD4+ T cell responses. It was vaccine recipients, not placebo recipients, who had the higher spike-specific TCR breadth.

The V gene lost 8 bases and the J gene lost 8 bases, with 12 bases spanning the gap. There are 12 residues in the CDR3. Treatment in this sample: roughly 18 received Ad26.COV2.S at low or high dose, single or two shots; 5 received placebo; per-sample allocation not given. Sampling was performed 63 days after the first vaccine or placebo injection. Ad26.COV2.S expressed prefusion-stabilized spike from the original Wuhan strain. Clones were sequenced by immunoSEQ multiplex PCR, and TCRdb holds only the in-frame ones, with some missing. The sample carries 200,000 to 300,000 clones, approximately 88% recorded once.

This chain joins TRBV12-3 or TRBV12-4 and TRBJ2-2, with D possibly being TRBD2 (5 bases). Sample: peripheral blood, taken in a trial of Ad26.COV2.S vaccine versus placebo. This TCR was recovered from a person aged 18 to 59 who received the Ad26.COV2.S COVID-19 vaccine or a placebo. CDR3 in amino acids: CASAFTGGELFF. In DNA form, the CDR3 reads TGTGCCAGCGCCTTTACGGGGGGGGAGCTGTTTTTT.